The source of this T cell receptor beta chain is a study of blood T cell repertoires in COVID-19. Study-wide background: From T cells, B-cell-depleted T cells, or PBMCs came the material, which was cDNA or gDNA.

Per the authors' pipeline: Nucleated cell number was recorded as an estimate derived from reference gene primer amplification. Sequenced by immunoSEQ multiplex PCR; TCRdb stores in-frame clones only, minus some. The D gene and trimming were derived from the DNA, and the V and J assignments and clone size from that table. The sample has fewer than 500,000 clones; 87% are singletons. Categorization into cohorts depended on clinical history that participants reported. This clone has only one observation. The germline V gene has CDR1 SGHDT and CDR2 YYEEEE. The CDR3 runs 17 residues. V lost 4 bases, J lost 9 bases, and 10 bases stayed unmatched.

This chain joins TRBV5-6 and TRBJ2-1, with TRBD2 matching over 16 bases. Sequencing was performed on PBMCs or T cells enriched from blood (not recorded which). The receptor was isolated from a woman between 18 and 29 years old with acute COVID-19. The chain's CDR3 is CASSPGTSGRVRVEQFF. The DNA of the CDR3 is TGTGCCAGCAGCCCAGGGACTAGCGGGAGGGTAAGGGTTGAGCAGTTCTTC.